These 14 T cell receptor beta chains share one sample of origin, sequenced in a study of blood T cell repertoires in COVID-19. TCRdb's table, derived via immunoSEQ multiplex PCR, lists solely in-frame clones and lacks some. The sample has some 250,000 clones; roughly 90% are singletons. Input material: peripheral blood. These receptors were taken from a man in his fifties or sixties who had recovered from COVID-19.

The gene calls are TRBV28 and TRBJ2-1, with no clear D. The CDR3 contains 12 residues. Trimming stripped 7 bases from V and 1 base from J, with 5 bases between. Germline V lookup: CDR1 MDHEN, CDR2 SYDVKM. The CDR3 bases are TGTGCCAGCATTAATTCCTACAATGAGCAGTTCTTC. Its translation is CASINSYNEQFF.

The table lists this clone with a count of one. The rearrangement joins TRBV9 to TRBJ2-1; no clear D. V lost 0 bases to trimming and J lost 3 bases, with 13 bases between them. Germline CDR1 SGDLS, CDR2 YYNGEE. The CDR3 contains 16 residues. The CDR3 coding sequence is TGTGCCAGCAGCGTAGAACCTAGTGGTGTCTACAATGAGCAGTTCTTC. Its protein product is CASSVEPSGVYNEQFF.

V is TRBV19 and J is TRBJ1-2; D unclear. Germline CDR1 and CDR2: LNHDA and SQIVND (reference sequence). V was trimmed by 4 bases and J by 1 base, leaving 7 bases between them. The CDR3 has 13 residues. The CDR3 here is CASSTKHNYGYTF. The CDR3 region has the DNA TGTGCCAGTAGTACAAAACATAACTATGGCTACACCTTC.

The rearrangement joins TRBV5-1 to TRBJ1-2, with 7 bases fitting TRBD1. This CDR3 has 12 amino acids. CDR1 and CDR2 (germline): SGHRS, YFSETQ. V was clipped by 7 bases and J by 14 bases; unmatched bases: 14. The CDR3 spells CASGLQTGAWTF. In nucleotides, the CDR3 is TGCGCCAGCGGATTGCAAACAGGGGCGTGGACCTTC.

V is TRBV4-1 and J is TRBJ1-6; TRBD1 might be the D (5 bases). Trimming removed 3 bases from V and 2 bases from J, with 23 bases in between. Looked up from germline, CDR1 is MGHRA and CDR2 is YSYEKL. The CDR3 is made up of 20 amino acids. The DNA for the CDR3 is TGCGCCAGCAGCCACCCCACGCCTAGGAGCGGGGGGACCTATAATTCACCCCTCCACTTT. This codes for CASSHPTPRSGGTYNSPLHF.

The chain has TRBV9 and TRBJ2-7, with 8 bases aligning to TRBD2. This CDR3 is built from 17 residues. Germline assignment: CDR1 SGDLS and CDR2 YYNGEE. Unmatched junction bases numbered 9, after V lost 0 bases and J lost 1 base. The CDR3 region has the DNA TGTGCCAGCAGCGTAGCGGGAACGGCGGGGGGATCCTACGAGCAGTACTTC. It codes for CASSVAGTAGGSYEQYF.

The chain has TRBV11-2 and TRBJ2-2; a weak D match, TRBD1 (5 bases). The germline V and J ends were trimmed by 7 bases and 1 base, with 13 bases remaining between them. This CDR3 region has 15 residues. Germline CDR1 and CDR2: SGHAT and FQNNGV. CDR3 nucleotides: TGTGCCAGCAACCCCTATACAGGGAACACCGGGGAGCTGTTTTTT. Its translation: CASNPYTGNTGELFF.

V gene TRBV24-1 combines with J gene TRBJ2-7, with 11 bases fitting TRBD1. The CDR3 has 16 residues. V dropped 4 bases and J dropped 1; count of bases not matched to a gene: 5. CDR1 and CDR2 from the germline V gene are KGHDR and SFDVKD. For the CDR3, the DNA is TGTGCCACCAGTGACTCCGGACAGGGGGCTTCCTACGAGCAGTACTTC. It yields the protein CATSDSGQGASYEQYF.

The genes are TRBV4-1 and TRBJ1-3, with no clear D. CDR1 MGHRA and CDR2 YSYEKL come from the germline V gene. With 2 bases removed from V and 1 base from J, the gap between germline ends came to 9 bases. The CDR3 runs to 15 residues. The CDR3 is CASSQSAGSGNTIYF. The CDR3 nucleotides are TGCGCCAGCAGCCAATCCGCCGGGTCTGGAAACACCATATATTTT.

The CDR3 sequence is CASSYGTEPYEQYF. CDR3 sequence (DNA): TGTGCCAGCAGTTACGGGACAGAACCCTACGAGCAGTACTTC. The chain joins TRBV7-9 to TRBJ2-7; 7 nucleotides agree with TRBD1. The germline CDR1 and CDR2 sequences are SEHNR and FQNEAQ (reference sequence). V was clipped by 6 bases and J by 2 bases; unmatched bases: 7. This CDR3 has 14 amino acids.

The chain is built from TRBV5-1 and TRBJ2-7, with TRBD1 as a possible D gene (7 bases). Germline-derived CDR1 and CDR2 are SGHRS and YFSETQ. The CDR3 totals 16 residues. V lost 2 bases, J lost 2 bases, and 17 bases lay in between. The CDR3 nucleotides read TGCGCCAGCAGCTTCAGACTAGGGACAGCCGCCTACGAGCAGTACTTC. Protein: CASSFRLGTAAYEQYF.

This chain joins TRBV5-1 and TRBJ1-1, with TRBD1 matching 8 bases. There are 16 residues in the CDR3. Losses at the gene ends were 0 bases for V and 7 bases for J; bases not matched to a gene: 11. Germline loops: CDR1 SGHRS, CDR2 YFSETQ. CDR3 region: CASSLAISTGTGEAFF. As DNA, the CDR3 is TGCGCCAGCAGCTTGGCCATCTCGACAGGGACAGGTGAAGCTTTCTTT.

The CDR3 DNA is TGCGCCAGCAGTCAATCAAGCCAGGGGGCCTACGAGCAGTACTTC. Translating gives CASSQSSQGAYEQYF. The chain carries TRBV23-1 and TRBJ2-7; 7 positions match TRBD1. TRBV23-1 is placed among ORFs of uncertain function. The length of the CDR3 is 15 residues. Trimming at V came to 0 bases and at J to 2 bases, leaving 4 bases not matched to a gene.

CDR3 loop: CAGGRVTGNQPQHF. DNA for the CDR3: TGTGCCGGGGGCAGGGTTACGGGCAATCAGCCCCAGCATTTT. V usage is TRBV6-6 and J usage is TRBJ1-5; D possibly corresponds to TRBD1 (6 bases). The CDR3 totals 14 residues. Looked up from germline, CDR1 is MNHNY and CDR2 is SVGAGI (reference sequence). V was cut by 11 bases and J by 2 bases, with 16 bases left in between.